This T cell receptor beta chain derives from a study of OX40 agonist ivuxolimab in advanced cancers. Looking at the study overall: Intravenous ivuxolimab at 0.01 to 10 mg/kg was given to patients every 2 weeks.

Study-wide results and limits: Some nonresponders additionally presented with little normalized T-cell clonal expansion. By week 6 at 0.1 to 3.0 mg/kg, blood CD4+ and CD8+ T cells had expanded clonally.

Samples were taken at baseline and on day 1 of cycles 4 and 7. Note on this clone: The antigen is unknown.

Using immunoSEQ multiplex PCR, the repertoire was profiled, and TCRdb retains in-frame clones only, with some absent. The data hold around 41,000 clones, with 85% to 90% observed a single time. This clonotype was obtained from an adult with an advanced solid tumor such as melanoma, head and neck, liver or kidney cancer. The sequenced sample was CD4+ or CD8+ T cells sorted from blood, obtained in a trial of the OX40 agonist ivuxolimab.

The chain's CDR3 is CASSPRGFRKLFF. The CDR3 region has the DNA TGTGCCAGCAGTCCCCGGGGGTTTAGAAAACTGTTTTTT. The chain joins TRBV27 to TRBJ1-4, with D maybe TRBD1 (5 bases). The CDR3 runs to 13 residues. CDR1 and CDR2 (germline): MNHEY, SMNVEV (reference sequence). The germline V and J ends were trimmed by 5 bases and 10 bases, with 14 bases remaining between them.